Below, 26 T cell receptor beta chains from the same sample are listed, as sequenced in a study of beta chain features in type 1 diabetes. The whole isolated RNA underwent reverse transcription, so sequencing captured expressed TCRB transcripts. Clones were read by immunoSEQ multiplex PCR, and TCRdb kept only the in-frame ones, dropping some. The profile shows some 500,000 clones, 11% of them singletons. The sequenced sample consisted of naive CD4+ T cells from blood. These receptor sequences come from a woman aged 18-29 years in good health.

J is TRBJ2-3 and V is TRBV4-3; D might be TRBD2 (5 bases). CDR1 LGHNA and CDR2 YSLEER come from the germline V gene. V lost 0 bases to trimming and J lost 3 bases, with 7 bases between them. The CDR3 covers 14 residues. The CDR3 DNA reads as TGCGCCAGCAGCCAAGAGGCGGGTACAGATACGCAGTATTTT. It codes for CASSQEAGTDTQYF.

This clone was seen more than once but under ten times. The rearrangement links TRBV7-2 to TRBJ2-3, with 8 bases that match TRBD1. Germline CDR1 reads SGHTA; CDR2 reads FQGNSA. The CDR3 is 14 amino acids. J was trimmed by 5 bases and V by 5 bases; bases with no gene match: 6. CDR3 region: CASSPQGGGDTQYF. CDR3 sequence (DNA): TGTGCCAGCAGCCCACAGGGGGGAGGAGATACGCAGTATTTT.

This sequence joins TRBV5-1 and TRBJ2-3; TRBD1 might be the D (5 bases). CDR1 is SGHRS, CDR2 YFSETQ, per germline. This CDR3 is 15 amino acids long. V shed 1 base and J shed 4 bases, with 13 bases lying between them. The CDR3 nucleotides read TGCGCCAGCAGCTTGCTCCCCAGGGCCCCAGATACGCAGTATTTT. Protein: CASSLLPRAPDTQYF.

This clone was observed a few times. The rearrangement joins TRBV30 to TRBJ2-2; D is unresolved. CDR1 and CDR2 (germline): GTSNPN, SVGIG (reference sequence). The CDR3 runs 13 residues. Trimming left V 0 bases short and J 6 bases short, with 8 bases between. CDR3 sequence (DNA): TGTGCCTGGAGTGTCAGGAGAGCCGGGGAGCTGTTTTTT. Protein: CAWSVRRAGELFF.

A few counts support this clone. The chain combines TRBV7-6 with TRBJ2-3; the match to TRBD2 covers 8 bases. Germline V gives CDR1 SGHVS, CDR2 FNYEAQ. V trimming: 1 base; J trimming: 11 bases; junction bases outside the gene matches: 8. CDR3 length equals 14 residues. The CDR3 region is CASSLVTSGSGQYF. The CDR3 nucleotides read TGTGCCAGCAGCTTAGTTACTAGCGGTAGCGGGCAGTATTTT. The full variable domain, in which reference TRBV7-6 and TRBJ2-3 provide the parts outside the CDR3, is GAGVSQSPRYKVTKRGQDVALRCDPISGHVSLYWYRQALGQGPEFLTYFNYEAQQDKSGLPNDRFSAERPEGSISTLTIQRTEQRDSAMYRCASSLVTSGSGQYFGPGTRLTVL.

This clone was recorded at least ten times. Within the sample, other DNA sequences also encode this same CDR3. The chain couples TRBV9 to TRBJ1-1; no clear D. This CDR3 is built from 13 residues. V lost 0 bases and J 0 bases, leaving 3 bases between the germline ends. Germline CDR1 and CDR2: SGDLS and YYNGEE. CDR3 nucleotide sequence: TGTGCCAGCAGCGTAGAGGTGAACACTGAAGCTTTCTTT. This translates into CASSVEVNTEAFF. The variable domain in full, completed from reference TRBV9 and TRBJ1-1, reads DSGVTQTPKHLITATGQRVTLRCSPRSGDLSVYWYQQSLDQGLQFLIQYYNGEERAKGNILERFSAQQFPDLHSELNLSSLELGDSALYFCASSVEVNTEAFFGQGTRLTVV.

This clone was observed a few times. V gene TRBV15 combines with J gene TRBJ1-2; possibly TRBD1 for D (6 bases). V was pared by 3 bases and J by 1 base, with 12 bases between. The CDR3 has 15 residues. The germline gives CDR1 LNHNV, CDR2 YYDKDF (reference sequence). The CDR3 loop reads CATSRTGKINYGYTF. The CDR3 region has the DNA TGTGCCACCAGCAGGACAGGAAAAATTAACTATGGCTACACCTTC.

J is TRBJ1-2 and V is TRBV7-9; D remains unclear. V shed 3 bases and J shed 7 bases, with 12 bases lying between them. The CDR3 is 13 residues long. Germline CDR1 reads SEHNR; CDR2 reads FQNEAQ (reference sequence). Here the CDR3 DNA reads TGTGCCAGCAGCTTGACTGGGCTTGGTGGCTACACCTTC. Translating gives CASSLTGLGGYTF.

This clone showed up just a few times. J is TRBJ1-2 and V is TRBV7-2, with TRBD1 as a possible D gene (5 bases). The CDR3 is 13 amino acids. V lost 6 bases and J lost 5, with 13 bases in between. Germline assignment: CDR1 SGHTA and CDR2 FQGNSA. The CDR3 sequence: CASRGVVSYGYTF. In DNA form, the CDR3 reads TGTGCCAGCAGAGGGGTTGTAAGTTATGGCTACACCTTC. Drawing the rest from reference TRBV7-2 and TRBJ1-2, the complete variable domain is GAGVSQSPSNKVTEKGKDVELRCDPISGHTALYWYRQSLGQGLEFLIYFQGNSAPDKSGLPSDRFSAERTGGSVSTLTIQRTQQEDSAVYLCASRGVVSYGYTFGSGTRLTVV.

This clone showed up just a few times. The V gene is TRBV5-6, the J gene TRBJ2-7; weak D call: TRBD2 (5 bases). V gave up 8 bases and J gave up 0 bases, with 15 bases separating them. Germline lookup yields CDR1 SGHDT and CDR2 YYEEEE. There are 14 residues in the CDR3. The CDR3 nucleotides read TGTGCCAGTACCCCATTGGGGAGCTCCTACGAGCAGTACGTC. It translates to CASTPLGSSYEQYV.

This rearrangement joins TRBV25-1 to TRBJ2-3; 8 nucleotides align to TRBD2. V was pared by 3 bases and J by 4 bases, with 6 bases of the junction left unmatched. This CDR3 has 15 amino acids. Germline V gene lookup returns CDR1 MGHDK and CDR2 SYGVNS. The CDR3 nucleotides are TGTGCCAGCAGTGACCGGGGGGGGCCGGCAGATACGCAGTATTTT. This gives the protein CASSDRGGPADTQYF.

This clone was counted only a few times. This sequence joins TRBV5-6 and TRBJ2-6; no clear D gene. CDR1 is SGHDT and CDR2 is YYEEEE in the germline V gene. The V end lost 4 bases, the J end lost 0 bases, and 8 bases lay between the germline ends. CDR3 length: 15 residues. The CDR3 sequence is CASSPVGSGANVLTF. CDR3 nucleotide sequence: TGTGCCAGCAGCCCCGTGGGCTCTGGGGCCAACGTCCTGACTTTC. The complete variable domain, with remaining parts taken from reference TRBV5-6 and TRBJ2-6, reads DAGVTQSPTHLIKTRGQQVTLRCSPKSGHDTVSWYQQALGQGPQFIFQYYEEEERQRGNFPDRFSGHQFPNYSSELNVNALLLGDSALYLCASSPVGSGANVLTFGAGSRLTVL.

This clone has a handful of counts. CDR3 bases: TGTGCCAGCAGCTTCTCAGGGGTTAACTACGAGCAGTACTTC. It encodes CASSFSGVNYEQYF. The chain joins TRBV5-4 to TRBJ2-7, with D possibly matching TRBD1 (6 bases). CDR1 is SGHNT and CDR2 is YYREEE in the germline V gene (reference sequence). V dropped 2 bases and J dropped 3 bases, with 12 bases sitting between them. The CDR3 length is 14 residues.

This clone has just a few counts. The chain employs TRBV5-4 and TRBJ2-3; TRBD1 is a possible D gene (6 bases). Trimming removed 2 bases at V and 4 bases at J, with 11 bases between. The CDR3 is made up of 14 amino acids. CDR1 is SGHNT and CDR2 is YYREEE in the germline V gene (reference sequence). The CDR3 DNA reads TGTGCCAGCAGCTTACAGGGAAGAGCAGATACGCAGTATTTT. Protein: CASSLQGRADTQYF.

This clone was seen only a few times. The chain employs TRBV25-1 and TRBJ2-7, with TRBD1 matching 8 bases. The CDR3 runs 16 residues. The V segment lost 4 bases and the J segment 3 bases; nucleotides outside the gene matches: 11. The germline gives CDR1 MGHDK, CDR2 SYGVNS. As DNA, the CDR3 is TGTGCCAGCAGTGGCCGGACAGGGTCCACGCTCTACGAGCAGTACTTC. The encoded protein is CASSGRTGSTLYEQYF.

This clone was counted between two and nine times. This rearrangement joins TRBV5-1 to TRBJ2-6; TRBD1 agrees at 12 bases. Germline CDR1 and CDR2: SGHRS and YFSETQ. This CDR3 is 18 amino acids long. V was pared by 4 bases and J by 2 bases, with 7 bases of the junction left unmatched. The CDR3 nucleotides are TGCGCCAGCAGCGGTGCCGGGACAGGGGGCGCTGGGGCCAACGTCCTGACTTTC. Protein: CASSGAGTGGAGANVLTF. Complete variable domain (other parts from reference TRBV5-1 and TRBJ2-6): KAGVTQTPRYLIKTRGQQVTLSCSPISGHRSVSWYQQTPGQGLQFLFEYFSETQRNKGNFPGRFSGRQFSNSRSEMNVSTLELGDSALYLCASSGAGTGGAGANVLTFGAGSRLTVL.

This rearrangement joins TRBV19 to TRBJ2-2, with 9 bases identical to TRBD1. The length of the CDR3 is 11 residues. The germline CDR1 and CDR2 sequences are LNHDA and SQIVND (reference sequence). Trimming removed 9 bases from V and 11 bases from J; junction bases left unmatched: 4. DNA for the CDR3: TGTGCCAGCCGGGACAGGGTCGAGCTGTTTTTT. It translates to CASRDRVELFF.

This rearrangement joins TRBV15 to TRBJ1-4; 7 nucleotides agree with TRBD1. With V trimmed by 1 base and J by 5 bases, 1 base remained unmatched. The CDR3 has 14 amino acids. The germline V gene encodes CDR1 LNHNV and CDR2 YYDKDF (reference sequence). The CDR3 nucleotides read TGTGCCACCAGCAGAGCACAGGGGAATGAAAAACTGTTTTTT. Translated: CATSRAQGNEKLFF.

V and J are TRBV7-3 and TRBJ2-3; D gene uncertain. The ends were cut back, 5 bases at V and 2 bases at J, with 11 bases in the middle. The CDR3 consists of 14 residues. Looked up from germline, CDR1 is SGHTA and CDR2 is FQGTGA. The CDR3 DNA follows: TGTGCCAGCAGCCCAGATGGGAACACAGATACGCAGTATTTT. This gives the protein CASSPDGNTDTQYF.

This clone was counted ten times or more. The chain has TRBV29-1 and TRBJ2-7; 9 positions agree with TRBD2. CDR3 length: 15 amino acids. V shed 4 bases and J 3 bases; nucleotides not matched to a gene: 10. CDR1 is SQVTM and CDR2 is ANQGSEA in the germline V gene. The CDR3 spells CSVARGGSFVYEQYV. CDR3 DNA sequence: TGCAGCGTTGCGCGGGGGGGCTCCTTCGTCTACGAGCAGTACGTC.

CDR3 nucleotide sequence: TGTGCCAGCAGTTTGTCCAGGCCGGCCTCTGGGGCCAACGTCCTGACTTTC. Its protein product is CASSLSRPASGANVLTF. This rearrangement joins TRBV27 to TRBJ2-6; no clear D gene. The ends were cut back, 3 bases at V and 0 bases at J, with 12 bases in the middle. Germline values: CDR1 MNHEY, CDR2 SMNVEV (reference sequence). The CDR3 spans 17 residues.

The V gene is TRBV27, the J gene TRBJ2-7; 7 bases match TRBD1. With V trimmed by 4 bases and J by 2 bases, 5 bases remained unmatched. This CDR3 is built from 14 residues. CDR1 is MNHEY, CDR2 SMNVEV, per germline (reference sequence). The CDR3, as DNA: TGTGCCAGCAGTTCTTACAGGGGTGCCTACGAGCAGTACGTC. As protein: CASSSYRGAYEQYV.

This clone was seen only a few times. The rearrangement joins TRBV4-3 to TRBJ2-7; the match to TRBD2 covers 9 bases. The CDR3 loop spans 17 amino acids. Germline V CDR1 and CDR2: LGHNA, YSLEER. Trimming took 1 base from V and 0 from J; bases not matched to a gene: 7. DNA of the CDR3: TGCGCCAGCAGCCAAGGGCCTCTAGCGGGACTCTCCTACGAGCAGTACTTC. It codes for CASSQGPLAGLSYEQYF.

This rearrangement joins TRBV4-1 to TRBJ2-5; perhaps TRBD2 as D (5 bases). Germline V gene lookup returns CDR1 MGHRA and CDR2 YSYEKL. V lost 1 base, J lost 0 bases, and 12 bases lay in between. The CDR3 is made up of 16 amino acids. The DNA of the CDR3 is TGCGCCAGCAGCCAAGGGGCGGACTCGTACCAAGAGACCCAGTACTTC. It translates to CASSQGADSYQETQYF.

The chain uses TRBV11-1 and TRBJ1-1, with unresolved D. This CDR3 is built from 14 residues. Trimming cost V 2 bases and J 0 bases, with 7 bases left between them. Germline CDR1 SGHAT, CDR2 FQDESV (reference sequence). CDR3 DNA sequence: TGTGCCAGCAGCTTAAATTCGGTGAACACTGAAGCTTTCTTT. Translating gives CASSLNSVNTEAFF.

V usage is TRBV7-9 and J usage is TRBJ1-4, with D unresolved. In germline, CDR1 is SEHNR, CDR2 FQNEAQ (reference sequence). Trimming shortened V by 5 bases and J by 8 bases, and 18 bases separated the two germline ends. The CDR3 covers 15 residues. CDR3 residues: CASSPQTYGIEKLFF. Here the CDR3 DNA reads TGTGCCAGCAGCCCACAGACTTATGGAATCGAAAAACTGTTTTTT. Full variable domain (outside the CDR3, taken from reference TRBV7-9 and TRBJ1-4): DTGVSQNPRHKITKRGQNVTFRCDPISEHNRLYWYRQTLGQGPEFLTYFQNEAQLEKSRLLSDRFSAERPKGSFSTLEIQRTEQGDSAMYLCASSPQTYGIEKLFFGSGTQLSVL.